These 26 T cell receptor beta chains share one sample of origin, sequenced in a study of T cell responses to AZD1222 COVID-19 vaccine. TCRdb keeps only in-frame clones here, not all; method: immunoSEQ multiplex PCR. The sample holds about 110,000 clones; approximately 90% are singletons and the top ten take 2% to 3%. The specimen was peripheral blood, collected on day 0 of AZD1222 vaccination. The receptors originated from an adult in good health.

The rearrangement joins TRBV5-1 to TRBJ1-2; maybe TRBD1 (6 bases). CDR3 length: 16 residues. Trimming shortened V by 0 bases and J by 4 bases, and 16 bases separated the two germline ends. Per germline, CDR1 SGHRS and CDR2 YFSETQ. CDR3 sequence (DNA): TGCGCCAGCAGCTTGGCCACGGGGGGGCTTCCCTATGGCTACACCTTC. As protein: CASSLATGGLPYGYTF.

The rearrangement uses TRBV6-5 and TRBJ2-7; possible D gene TRBD2, 6 bases. CDR1 and CDR2 (germline): MNHEY, SVGAGI. The V end was cut by 8 bases, the J end by 1 base, with 12 bases between. CDR3 length: 13 amino acids. The CDR3 region has the DNA TGTGCCAGCGGTTGGGACTTATCCTACGAGCAGTACTTC. Its protein product is CASGWDLSYEQYF.

This chain links TRBV6-1 with TRBJ1-4; perhaps TRBD1 as D (6 bases). Germline CDR1 and CDR2: MNHNS and SASEGT. The V end lost 3 bases, the J end lost 3 bases, and 11 bases lay between the germline ends. This CDR3 spans 15 amino acids. This CDR3 reads CASSDFSGANEKLFF. For the CDR3, the DNA is TGTGCCAGCAGTGATTTCTCAGGGGCTAATGAAAAACTGTTTTTT.

The rearrangement uses TRBV4-1 and TRBJ2-2, with D possibly matching TRBD1 (6 bases). The germline CDR1 and CDR2 sequences are MGHRA and YSYEKL. V dropped 4 bases and J dropped 5 bases, with 8 bases sitting between them. CDR3 size: 13 residues. The CDR3 DNA reads as TGCGCCAGCAGCCGAACAGGGACCGGGGAGCTGTTTTTT. Its protein product is CASSRTGTGELFF.

The chain has TRBV24-1 and TRBJ2-7; 7 bases are a match to TRBD1. CDR3 length equals 15 residues. Germline V lookup: CDR1 KGHDR, CDR2 SFDVKD. V gave up 4 bases and J gave up 1 base; unmatched junction bases: 6. The CDR3 loop is CATSELRQGSYEQYF. The CDR3 DNA sequence: TGTGCCACCAGTGAGCTTCGACAGGGATCCTACGAGCAGTACTTC.

V and J are TRBV18 and TRBJ2-2; 7 bases are a match to TRBD1. V shed 2 bases and J 2 bases; nucleotides not matched to a gene: 5. This CDR3 region has 16 residues. Germline assignment: CDR1 KGHSH and CDR2 LQKENI. The DNA of the CDR3 is TGTGCCAGCTCACCAAGTCAGGGGGTCAACACCGGGGAGCTGTTTTTT. Its protein is CASSPSQGVNTGELFF.

The rearrangement joins TRBV12-3 or TRBV12-4 to TRBJ1-1; 7 positions match TRBD1. The V segment lost 4 bases and the J segment 3 bases; nucleotides outside the gene matches: 2. The CDR3 is 13 residues long. The DNA for the CDR3 is TGTGCCAGCAGTTACGACAGGGACACTGAAGCTTTCTTT. Its protein is CASSYDRDTEAFF.

In this sample, this clone turned up once. This chain connects TRBV7-6 to TRBJ2-3; 8 nucleotides agree with TRBD2. The germline CDR1 and CDR2 sequences are SGHVS and FNYEAQ. This CDR3 spans 15 amino acids. V shed 5 bases, J shed 2 bases, and the junction held 6 bases outside the gene matches. The CDR3 sequence is CASSERLALTDTQYF. CDR3 DNA sequence: TGTGCCAGCAGCGAACGACTAGCGCTCACAGATACGCAGTATTTT.

This sequence joins TRBV5-1 and TRBJ1-1, with 7 bases matching TRBD1. This CDR3 has 14 amino acids. Germline V gene sequence: CDR1 SGHRS, CDR2 YFSETQ. V was clipped by 1 base and J by 3 bases; unmatched bases: 3. CDR3: CASSLQGVDTEAFF. Here the CDR3 DNA reads TGCGCCAGCAGCTTGCAGGGGGTAGACACTGAAGCTTTCTTT.

The V and J genes are TRBV28 and TRBJ2-7; the D is unclear. V was clipped by 2 bases and J by 6 bases, with 5 bases between them. Germline V gives CDR1 MDHEN, CDR2 SYDVKM. The CDR3 is 11 amino acids. The CDR3 coding sequence is TGTGCCAGCAGTTTAGGGTCCGAGCAGTACTTC. It translates to CASSLGSEQYF.

The V gene is TRBV9, the J gene TRBJ2-7; tentatively, D is TRBD2 (6 bases). Germline assignment: CDR1 SGDLS and CDR2 YYNGEE. Trimming pared 0 bases from V and 3 bases from J, leaving 13 bases between. This CDR3 region has 15 residues. The CDR3 reads CASSVAGVSGYEQYF. The CDR3 DNA reads as TGTGCCAGCAGCGTAGCGGGGGTATCGGGCTACGAGCAGTACTTC.

The genes are TRBV4-1 and TRBJ2-7; 8 positions agree with TRBD1. CDR1 and CDR2 from the germline V gene are MGHRA and YSYEKL. The V and J ends lost 1 base and 5 bases, in that order; junction bases with no gene match: 1. The CDR3 contains 13 residues. Here the CDR3 DNA reads TGCGCCAGCAGCCAAGGACAGGGGCACGAGCAGTACTTC. Amino acids: CASSQGQGHEQYF.

J is TRBJ2-7 and V is TRBV6-5; D is possibly TRBD2 (7 bases). Per the germline V gene, CDR1 is MNHEY and CDR2 is SVGAGI. The CDR3 runs 13 residues. V shed 7 bases and J shed 1 base, with 11 bases lying between them. The chain's CDR3 is CASTGGLSYEQYF. CDR3 DNA sequence: TGTGCCAGCACGGGGGGCTTATCCTACGAGCAGTACTTC.

The rearrangement joins TRBV5-5 to TRBJ2-3; D possibly corresponds to TRBD1 (5 bases). This CDR3 is built from 14 residues. Deletions cut 4 bases from V and 2 bases from J, with 11 bases between. The germline V gene has CDR1 SGHKS and CDR2 YYEKEE (reference sequence). CDR3: CASSIGRVTDTQYF. The CDR3 region has the DNA TGTGCCAGCAGCATAGGCAGGGTCACAGATACGCAGTATTTT.

This chain joins TRBV18 and TRBJ1-3; D is uncertain. Germline V gene lookup returns CDR1 KGHSH and CDR2 LQKENI. This CDR3 comprises 17 residues. V lost 2 bases and J lost 0, with 14 bases in between. The CDR3 nucleotides read TGTGCCAGCTCACCAGCGGGAGCTACCTACTCTGGAAACACCATATATTTT. Translation gives CASSPAGATYSGNTIYF. The full variable domain, completed using reference TRBV18 and TRBJ1-3, is NAGVMQNPRHLVRRRGQEARLRCSPMKGHSHVYWYRQLPEEGLKFMVYLQKENIIDESGMPKERFSAEFPKEGPSILRIQQVVRGDSAAYFCASSPAGATYSGNTIYFGEGSWLTVV.

V gene TRBV7-9 combines with J gene TRBJ1-4; 8 nucleotides align to TRBD1. With V trimmed by 5 bases and J by 8 bases, 7 bases remained unmatched. Germline V gene data show CDR1 as SEHNR and CDR2 as FQNEAQ (reference sequence). This CDR3 has 14 amino acids. For the CDR3, the DNA is TGTGCCAGCAGCCCCGGACAGGGCGGCGAAAAACTGTTTTTT. As protein: CASSPGQGGEKLFF.

The V gene is TRBV5-1, the J gene TRBJ2-7, with D perhaps being TRBD1 or TRBD2 (5 bases each). This CDR3 is 14 amino acids long. Per the germline V gene, CDR1 is SGHRS and CDR2 is YFSETQ. V was trimmed by 3 bases and J by 3 bases, leaving 13 bases between them. The CDR3 spells CASSSSLGDYEQYF. CDR3 in DNA: TGCGCCAGCAGCTCGAGCCTGGGGGACTACGAGCAGTACTTC. The full variable domain, rest sourced from reference TRBV5-1 and TRBJ2-7, is KAGVTQTPRYLIKTRGQQVTLSCSPISGHRSVSWYQQTPGQGLQFLFEYFSETQRNKGNFPGRFSGRQFSNSRSEMNVSTLELGDSALYLCASSSSLGDYEQYFGPGTRLTVT.

V usage is TRBV2 and J usage is TRBJ1-6, with 7 bases fitting TRBD1. The CDR3 runs to 13 residues. Germline CDR1 and CDR2: SNHLY and FYNNEI. The ends lost 10 bases at V and 7 bases at J; junction bases unmatched: 7. The DNA of the CDR3 is TGTGCCACCGTAGGACAGGCCAATTCACCCCTCCACTTT. Amino acids: CATVGQANSPLHF.

This rearrangement joins TRBV7-2 to TRBJ2-5; 14 bases map to TRBD2. CDR1 is SGHTA and CDR2 is FQGNSA in the germline V gene. V was clipped by 3 bases and J by 4 bases; unmatched bases: 4. The CDR3 has 16 residues. The CDR3 protein is CASSLTSGRGRETQYF. CDR3 DNA: TGTGCCAGCAGCTTGACTAGCGGGAGGGGAAGAGAGACCCAGTACTTC.

V usage is TRBV15 and J usage is TRBJ1-6; D ambiguous. Between the trimmed V and J ends, which lost 3 bases and 7 bases, there was a span of 16 bases. Germline lookup yields CDR1 LNHNV and CDR2 YYDKDF (reference sequence). The CDR3 has 16 residues. CDR3 protein: CATSRRSGGINSPLHF. The CDR3 DNA reads as TGTGCCACCAGCAGGAGGTCGGGAGGGATCAATTCACCCCTCCACTTT.

The rearrangement links TRBV28 to TRBJ1-4; tentatively, D is TRBD1 (5 bases). The CDR3 loop spans 16 amino acids. CDR1 and CDR2 (germline): MDHEN, SYDVKM. V lost 5 bases and J lost 0, with 13 bases in between. This CDR3 reads CASSRRGETTNEKLFF. For the CDR3, the DNA is TGTGCCAGCAGTCGGAGAGGGGAAACAACTAATGAAAAACTGTTTTTT.

The chain employs TRBV5-1 and TRBJ1-1; 7 nucleotides match TRBD1. This CDR3 spans 17 amino acids. J gave up 8 bases and V 0 bases, and 16 bases lay outside the gene matches. Germline V gene data show CDR1 as SGHRS and CDR2 as YFSETQ. Written as DNA, the CDR3 is TGCGCCAGCAGCTTGGGCCTCAGGAGACAGGGAAGCCACGAAGCTTTCTTT. It codes for CASSLGLRRQGSHEAFF.

This sequence joins TRBV11-2 and TRBJ2-2; 9 nucleotides line up with TRBD2. There are 16 residues in the CDR3. Trimming removed 4 bases from V and 7 bases from J; junction bases left unmatched: 10. The germline V gene has CDR1 SGHAT and CDR2 FQNNGV. The CDR3 DNA sequence: TGTGCCAGCAGCTCGGGCGGGGGGGCCTCCAGCGGGGAGCTGTTTTTT. This translates into CASSSGGGASSGELFF.

Here the CDR3 reads CASSPTAGPIYGYTF. CDR3 bases: TGTGCCAGCAGCCCCACAGCAGGTCCCATCTATGGCTACACCTTC. The chain links TRBV7-9 to TRBJ1-2; D is unclear. The CDR3 is 15 residues long. Germline CDR1 SEHNR, CDR2 FQNEAQ (reference sequence). Trimming shortened V by 5 bases and J by 4 bases, and 17 bases separated the two germline ends.

This chain links TRBV9 with TRBJ2-7, with 8 positions matching TRBD2. The V gene end was trimmed by 4 bases and the J gene end by 1 base; junction bases not matched to a gene: 7. In germline, CDR1 is SGDLS, CDR2 YYNGEE. The CDR3 is made up of 15 amino acids. This CDR3 reads CASSPRTSFSYEQYF. In DNA form, the CDR3 reads TGTGCCAGCAGCCCACGGACTAGCTTTTCCTACGAGCAGTACTTC.

This chain connects TRBV12-3 or TRBV12-4 to TRBJ1-1; no clear D gene. The CDR3 runs 11 residues. The V end was cut by 7 bases, the J end by 4 bases, with 7 bases between. The CDR3 region has the DNA TGTGCCAGCACCCCCGCCACTGAAGCTTTCTTT. Its protein is CASTPATEAFF.